This entry concerns a single TCR beta chain. As yet, its antigen is unknown. The data stem from a study of cytomegalovirus exposure and HLA in healthy donors. Trimming took off 5 bases at V and 9 bases at J, with 20 bases between the two ends. CDR1 SGHAT and CDR2 FQNNGV come from the germline V gene. This CDR3 is built from 16 residues. PCR used 60 Vbeta primers and 13 Jbeta primers. TCRdb's copy holds only in-frame clones and misses some; the assay was immunoSEQ multiplex PCR. The table includes about 130,000 clones, about 10% detected once. Study-wide results and limits: Data from an earlier analysis indicated that most TCR beta V segments were productive either about 87% or about 30% of the time.

Material for sequencing was PBMCs. This TCR came from a man aged 50 to 60 in good health and CMV-seronegative. The genes are TRBV11-2 and TRBJ1-6, with D possibly matching TRBD1 (6 bases). The CDR3 loop is CASSRLDSKFSSPLHF. The CDR3 bases are TGTGCCAGCAGCAGACTGGACAGCAAGTTTAGTTCACCCCTCCACTTT.